This entry lists 19 T cell receptor beta chains sequenced from one sample in a study of blood T cell repertoires in COVID-19. This table comes from immunoSEQ multiplex PCR, and its TCRdb copy is limited to in-frame clones, with some not included. The table has roughly 380,000 clones, 81% seen once. Sequencing input: peripheral blood. The origin of the receptors is a human donor with acute or convalescent COVID-19. The donor label of this sample is uncertain.

This chain connects TRBV28 to TRBJ1-5, with TRBD1 matching 7 bases. CDR1 and CDR2 from the germline V gene are MDHEN and SYDVKM. With 3 bases clipped from V and 7 bases from J, the junction kept 12 bases outside the gene matches. The CDR3 covers 16 residues. DNA of the CDR3: TGTGCCAGCAGTTTGGGTCGGACAGGCGGGCAACAGCCCCAGCATTTT. It yields the protein CASSLGRTGGQQPQHF. Full variable domain (remainder filled in from reference TRBV28 and TRBJ1-5): DVKVTQSSRYLVKRTGEKVFLECVQDMDHENMFWYRQDPGLGLRLIYFSYDVKMKEKGDIPEGYSVSREKKERFSLILESASTNQTSMYLCASSLGRTGGQQPQHFGDGTRLSIL.

The rearrangement joins TRBV19 to TRBJ2-2; TRBD2 might be the D (5 bases). The V gene's germline CDR1 is LNHDA and CDR2 SQIVND (reference sequence). CDR3 size: 13 residues. V lost 8 bases and J 8 bases, leaving 15 bases between the germline ends. For the CDR3, the DNA is TGTGCCAGTGCCCCTCGGGGAAATGGGGAGCTGTTTTTT. This codes for CASAPRGNGELFF.

Only one count was recorded for this clone. The J gene is TRBJ1-1, the V gene TRBV5-1; D is undetermined. CDR1 is SGHRS, CDR2 YFSETQ, per germline. Trimming cost V 1 base and J 5 bases, with 24 bases left between them. The CDR3 runs 18 residues. CDR3 sequence reads: CASSLNTLAPRAGTEAFF. CDR3 nucleotides: TGCGCCAGCAGCTTGAACACCCTCGCGCCTAGGGCGGGAACTGAAGCTTTCTTT.

The rearrangement links TRBV18 to TRBJ2-7; D uncertain. V was clipped by 3 bases and J by 7 bases, with 13 bases between them. The CDR3 is 13 residues long. Germline values: CDR1 KGHSH, CDR2 LQKENI. The CDR3 sequence: CASSPSDLREQYF. DNA for the CDR3: TGTGCCAGCTCACCGTCTGATTTGAGAGAGCAGTACTTC.

The CDR3 DNA reads TGTGCCAGCTCACCTACTACGGTTTACTCACCCCTCCACTTT. Translating it yields CASSPTTVYSPLHF. The chain joins TRBV18 to TRBJ1-6; D unresolved. CDR3 size: 14 residues. V was clipped by 3 bases and J by 10 bases, with 13 bases between them. Germline V gene lookup returns CDR1 KGHSH and CDR2 LQKENI. Full variable domain (outside the CDR3, taken from reference TRBV18 and TRBJ1-6): NAGVMQNPRHLVRRRGQEARLRCSPMKGHSHVYWYRQLPEEGLKFMVYLQKENIIDESGMPKERFSAEFPKEGPSILRIQQVVRGDSAAYFCASSPTTVYSPLHFGNGTRLTVT.

The chain carries TRBV4-1 and TRBJ2-1, with 7 bases that match TRBD1. The V gene end was trimmed by 0 bases and the J gene end by 8 bases; junction bases not matched to a gene: 10. Germline V gene sequence: CDR1 MGHRA, CDR2 YSYEKL. CDR3 length: 16 amino acids. CDR3 sequence reads: CASSQDDTRDSHEQFF. The CDR3, as DNA: TGCGCCAGCAGCCAAGATGATACTAGGGACAGTCATGAGCAGTTCTTC.

The V gene is TRBV30, the J gene TRBJ2-5; TRBD2 agrees at 14 bases. CDR3 length: 16 residues. Losses at the gene ends were 3 bases for V and 2 bases for J; bases not matched to a gene: 5. Germline CDR1 and CDR2: GTSNPN and SVGIG (reference sequence). CDR3 DNA: TGTGCCTGGAGGGGACTAGCGGGAGTCGTTCAAGAGACCCAGTACTTC. Translating it yields CAWRGLAGVVQETQYF.

This chain links TRBV24-1 with TRBJ2-5, with 10 bases fitting TRBD1. Germline trimming cut 4 bases from V and 8 bases from J; bases unmatched to any gene: 12. The CDR3 length is 16 residues. Germline CDR1 KGHDR, CDR2 SFDVKD. CDR3 sequence: CATSEWGTGASVTQYF. As DNA, the CDR3 is TGTGCCACCAGTGAATGGGGGACAGGGGCCTCGGTTACCCAGTACTTC.

The chain recombines TRBV6-5 with TRBJ1-3; D gene uncertain. CDR3 size: 16 residues. With 0 bases removed from V and 0 bases from J, the gap between germline ends came to 9 bases. Germline V lookup: CDR1 MNHEY, CDR2 SVGAGI. CDR3 in amino acids: CASSYSRVFSGNTIYF. The CDR3 nucleotides are TGTGCCAGCAGTTACTCGCGGGTATTCTCTGGAAACACCATATATTTT.

This chain's CDR3 is CASAGDGFYNEQFF. CDR3 coding DNA: TGTGCCAGCGCGGGAGACGGGTTTTACAATGAGCAGTTCTTC. This sequence joins TRBV9 and TRBJ2-1; TRBD2 aligns across 7 bases. Germline V CDR1 and CDR2: SGDLS, YYNGEE. The trim removed 7 bases at V and 4 bases at J, leaving 8 bases unmatched. The CDR3 length is 14 residues.

The chain is built from TRBV5-1 and TRBJ1-3, with D possibly matching TRBD1 (6 bases). Trimming took 3 bases from V and 2 from J, leaving 12 bases between them. The CDR3 is 15 residues long. Germline assignment: CDR1 SGHRS and CDR2 YFSETQ. CDR3 sequence reads: CASSSTQGPGNTIYF. Written as DNA, the CDR3 is TGCGCCAGCAGCTCCACACAGGGACCTGGAAACACCATATATTTT.

CDR3 residues: CAWRGQLNQPQHF. The CDR3 nucleotides are TGTGCCTGGCGGGGACAGTTGAATCAGCCCCAGCATTTT. The J gene is TRBJ1-5, the V gene TRBV30, with 7 bases identical to TRBD1. The CDR3 extends over 13 amino acids. Germline loops: CDR1 GTSNPN, CDR2 SVGIG (reference sequence). The junction had 5 bases not matched to a gene; V was cut back by 5 bases and J by 4 bases.

The chain employs TRBV5-1 and TRBJ2-1; D might be TRBD1 (5 bases). Germline V gene data show CDR1 as SGHRS and CDR2 as YFSETQ. CDR3 length: 12 amino acids. The V end was cut by 7 bases, the J end by 7 bases, with 12 bases between. The CDR3: CASGAEWNEQFF. CDR3 bases: TGCGCCAGCGGGGCGGAGTGGAATGAGCAGTTCTTC.

This chain uses TRBV5-1 with TRBJ1-3; tentative D call: TRBD1 (5 bases). V was pared by 5 bases and J by 0 bases, with 9 bases between. The CDR3 totals 14 residues. Looked up from germline, CDR1 is SGHRS and CDR2 is YFSETQ. The CDR3 protein is CASRVDISGNTIYF. The CDR3 DNA reads TGCGCCAGCAGAGTGGACATCTCTGGAAACACCATATATTTT.

The V and J genes are TRBV15 and TRBJ1-2, with D possibly TRBD1 on 6 matching bases. V lost 1 base and J lost 3, with 15 bases in between. The germline gives CDR1 LNHNV, CDR2 YYDKDF (reference sequence). This CDR3 comprises 16 residues. The CDR3 DNA reads as TGTGCCACCAGCAGAGTCGCGGGGGCGATTGACTATGGCTACACCTTC. Translation gives CATSRVAGAIDYGYTF.

This chain links TRBV7-8 with TRBJ2-5; 7 bases are a match to TRBD2. Germline V gene sequence: CDR1 SGHVS, CDR2 FQNEAQ. CDR3 length: 18 amino acids. V dropped 4 bases and J dropped 7; count of bases not matched to a gene: 21. DNA of the CDR3: TGTGCCAGCAGCTCCTACTTGGAGCGGGGTTCCCAAGGTGGGACCCAGTACTTC. Its protein product is CASSSYLERGSQGGTQYF.

The V gene is TRBV28, the J gene TRBJ1-6; weak D call: TRBD1 (5 bases). The CDR3 extends over 11 amino acids. V was pared by 6 bases and J by 10 bases, with 7 bases between. Per the germline V gene, CDR1 is MDHEN and CDR2 is SYDVKM. In DNA form, the CDR3 reads TGTGCCAGCAGCGACAGCTCACCCCTCCACTTT. It codes for CASSDSSPLHF.

This clone was seen only a few times. The chain couples TRBV2 to TRBJ1-2; 9 nucleotides line up with TRBD1. This CDR3 spans 16 amino acids. Germline trimming cut 6 bases from V and 2 bases from J; bases unmatched to any gene: 10. Germline CDR1 is SNHLY and CDR2 is FYNNEI. CDR3: CASRGGTGNLNYGYTF. CDR3 DNA: TGTGCCAGCAGGGGTGGGACAGGGAACCTAAACTATGGCTACACCTTC.

The genes are TRBV27 and TRBJ2-7; D not certain. CDR1 is MNHEY, CDR2 SMNVEV, per germline (reference sequence). V was shortened by 10 bases and J by 0 bases, with 10 bases between the two germline ends. CDR3 length equals 12 residues. DNA for the CDR3: TGTGCCACCTTAGGAGCCTCCTACGAGCAGTACTTC. Its protein product is CATLGASYEQYF.